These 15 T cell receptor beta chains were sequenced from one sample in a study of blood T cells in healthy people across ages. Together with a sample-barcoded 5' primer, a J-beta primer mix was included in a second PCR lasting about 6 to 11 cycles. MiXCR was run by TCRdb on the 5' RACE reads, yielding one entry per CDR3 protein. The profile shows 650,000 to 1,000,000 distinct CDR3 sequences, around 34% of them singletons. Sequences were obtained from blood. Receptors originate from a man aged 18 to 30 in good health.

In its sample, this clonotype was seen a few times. The CDR3 nucleotides are TGTGCCAGCAGCGACGGCGGACTAGCTCGCACAGATACGCAGTATTTT. Translation: CASSDGGLARTDTQYF. The rearrangement joins TRBV6-1 to TRBJ2-3; 8 bases are a match to TRBD2. Germline values: CDR1 MNHNS, CDR2 SASEGT. CDR3 length: 16 amino acids. V dropped 6 bases and J dropped 1; count of bases not matched to a gene: 9.

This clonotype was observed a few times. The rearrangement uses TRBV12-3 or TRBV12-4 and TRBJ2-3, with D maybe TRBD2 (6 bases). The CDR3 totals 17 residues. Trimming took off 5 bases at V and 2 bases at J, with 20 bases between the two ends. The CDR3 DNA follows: TGTGCCAGCAGTCCCTCGGGCGGGGAAGGGTTCACAGATACGCAGTATTTT. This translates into CASSPSGGEGFTDTQYF.

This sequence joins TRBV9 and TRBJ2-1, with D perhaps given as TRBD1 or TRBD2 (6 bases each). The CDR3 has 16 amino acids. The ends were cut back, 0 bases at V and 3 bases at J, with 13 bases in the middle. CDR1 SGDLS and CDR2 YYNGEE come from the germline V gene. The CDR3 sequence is CASSVDRGRDYNEQFF. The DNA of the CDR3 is TGTGCCAGCAGCGTAGATCGGGGGCGAGACTACAATGAGCAGTTCTTC.

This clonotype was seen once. The CDR3 reads CSATKQWETQFF. CDR3 nucleotide sequence: TGCAGTGCAACGAAACAGTGGGAGACCCAGTTCTTC. V is TRBV20-1 and J is TRBJ2-1; tentative D call: TRBD2 (5 bases). The germline V gene encodes CDR1 DFQATT and CDR2 SNEGSKA (reference sequence). Trimming removed 6 bases at V and 13 bases at J, with 19 bases between. The CDR3 runs to 12 residues.

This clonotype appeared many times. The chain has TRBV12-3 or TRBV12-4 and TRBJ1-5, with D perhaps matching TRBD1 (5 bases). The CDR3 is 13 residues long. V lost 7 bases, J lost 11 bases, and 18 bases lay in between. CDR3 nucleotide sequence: TGTGCCAGCACGGGACGGAGTGGGTCAGCCCAGCATTTT. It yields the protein CASTGRSGSAQHF.

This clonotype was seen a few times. The CDR3 nucleotides read TGTGCCAGCAGTTTATTGGGGACAGATGCAACTAATGAAAAACTGTTTTTT. Translated: CASSLLGTDATNEKLFF. The chain has TRBV27 and TRBJ1-4; TRBD1 matches 7 bases. Germline loops: CDR1 MNHEY, CDR2 SMNVEV (reference sequence). The CDR3 loop spans 17 amino acids. The trim removed 1 base at V and 0 bases at J, leaving 5 bases unmatched.

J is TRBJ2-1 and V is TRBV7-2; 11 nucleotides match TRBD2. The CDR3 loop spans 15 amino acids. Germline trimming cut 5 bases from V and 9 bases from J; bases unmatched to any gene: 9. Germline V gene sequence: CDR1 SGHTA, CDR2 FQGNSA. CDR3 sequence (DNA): TGTGCCAGCAGCCCCTTTAGCGGGGGGGTGGGTGAGCAGTTCTTC. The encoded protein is CASSPFSGGVGEQFF.

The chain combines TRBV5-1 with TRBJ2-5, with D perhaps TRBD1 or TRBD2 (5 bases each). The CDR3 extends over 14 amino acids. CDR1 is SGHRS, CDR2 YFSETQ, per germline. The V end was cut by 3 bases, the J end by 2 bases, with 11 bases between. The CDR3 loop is CASSSGTAQETQYF. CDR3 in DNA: TGCGCCAGCAGCTCGGGGACGGCACAAGAGACCCAGTACTTC.

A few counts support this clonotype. The CDR3 bases are TGCGCCAGCAGCCCCCCCTCGGACAGAGTGGATGAGCAGTTCTTC. Amino acid sequence: CASSPPSDRVDEQFF. The chain carries TRBV5-1 and TRBJ2-1, with a tentative D call TRBD1 (6 bases). CDR3 size: 15 residues. The germline V gene encodes CDR1 SGHRS and CDR2 YFSETQ. Trimming stripped 4 bases from V and 8 bases from J, with 19 bases between.

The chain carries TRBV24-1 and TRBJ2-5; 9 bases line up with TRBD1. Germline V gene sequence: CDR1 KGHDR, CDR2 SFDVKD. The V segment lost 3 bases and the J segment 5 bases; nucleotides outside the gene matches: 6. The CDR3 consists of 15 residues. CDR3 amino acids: CATSDRQGGAETQYF. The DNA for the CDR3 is TGTGCCACCAGTGATCGACAGGGGGGTGCCGAGACCCAGTACTTC.

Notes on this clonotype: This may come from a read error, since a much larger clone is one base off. The CDR3 sequence is CASSLEQGLYNEQYF. The CDR3 DNA sequence: TGTGCCAGCAGCTTAGAGCAGGGTTTGTACAATGAGCAGTACTTC. The chain recombines TRBV7-2 with TRBJ2-1, with a possible D match to TRBD1 (5 bases). The DNA end is more similar to TRBJ2-7, so the J call may be wrong. The CDR3 runs 15 residues. The V gene's germline CDR1 is SGHTA and CDR2 FQGNSA.

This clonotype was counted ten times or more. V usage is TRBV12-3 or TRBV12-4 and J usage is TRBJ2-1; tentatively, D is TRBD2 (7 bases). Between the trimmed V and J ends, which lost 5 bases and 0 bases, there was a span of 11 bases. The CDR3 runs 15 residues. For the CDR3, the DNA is TGTGCCAGCAGTCCGCGGGGGCCCTCCTACAATGAGCAGTTCTTC. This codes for CASSPRGPSYNEQFF.

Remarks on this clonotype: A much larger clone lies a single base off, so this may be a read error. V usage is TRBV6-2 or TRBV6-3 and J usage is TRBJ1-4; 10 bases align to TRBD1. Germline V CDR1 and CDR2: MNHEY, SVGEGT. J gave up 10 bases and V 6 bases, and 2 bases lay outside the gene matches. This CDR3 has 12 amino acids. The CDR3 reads CASSGTGAKLFF. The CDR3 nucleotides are TGTGCCAGCAGCGGGACAGGGGCAAAACTGTTTTTT.

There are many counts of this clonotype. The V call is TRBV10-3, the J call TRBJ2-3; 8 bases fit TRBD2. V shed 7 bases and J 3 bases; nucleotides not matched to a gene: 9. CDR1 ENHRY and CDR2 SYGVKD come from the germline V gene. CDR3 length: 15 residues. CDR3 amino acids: CAITKTSEMTDTQYF. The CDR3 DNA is TGTGCCATCACCAAGACTAGCGAAATGACAGATACGCAGTATTTT.

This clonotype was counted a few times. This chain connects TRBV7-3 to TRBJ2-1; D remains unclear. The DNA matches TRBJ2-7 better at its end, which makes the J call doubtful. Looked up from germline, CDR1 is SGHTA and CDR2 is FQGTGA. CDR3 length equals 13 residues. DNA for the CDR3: TGTGCCAGCAGCTTAATTAGGGATAATGAGCAGTACTTC. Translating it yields CASSLIRDNEQYF.